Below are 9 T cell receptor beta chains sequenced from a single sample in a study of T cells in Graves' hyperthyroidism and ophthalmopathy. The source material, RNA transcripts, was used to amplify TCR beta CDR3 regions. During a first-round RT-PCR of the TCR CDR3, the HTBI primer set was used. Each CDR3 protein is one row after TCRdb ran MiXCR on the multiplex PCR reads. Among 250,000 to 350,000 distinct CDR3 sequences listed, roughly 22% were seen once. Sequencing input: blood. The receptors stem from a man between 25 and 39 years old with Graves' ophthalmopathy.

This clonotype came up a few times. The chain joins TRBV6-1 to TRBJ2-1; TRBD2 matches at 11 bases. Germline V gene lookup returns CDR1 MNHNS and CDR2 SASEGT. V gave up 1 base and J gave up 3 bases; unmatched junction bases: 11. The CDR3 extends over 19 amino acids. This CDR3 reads CASSEVWTSGPGFYNEQFF. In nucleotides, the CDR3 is TGTGCCAGCAGTGAAGTTTGGACTAGCGGGCCTGGCTTCTACAATGAGCAGTTCTTC.

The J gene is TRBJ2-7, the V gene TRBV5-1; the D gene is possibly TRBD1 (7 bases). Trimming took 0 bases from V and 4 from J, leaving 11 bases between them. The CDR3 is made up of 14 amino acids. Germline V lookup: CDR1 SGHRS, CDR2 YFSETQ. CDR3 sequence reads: CASSLEEGAYEQYF. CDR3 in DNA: TGCGCCAGCAGCTTGGAGGAGGGGGCATACGAGCAGTACTTC.

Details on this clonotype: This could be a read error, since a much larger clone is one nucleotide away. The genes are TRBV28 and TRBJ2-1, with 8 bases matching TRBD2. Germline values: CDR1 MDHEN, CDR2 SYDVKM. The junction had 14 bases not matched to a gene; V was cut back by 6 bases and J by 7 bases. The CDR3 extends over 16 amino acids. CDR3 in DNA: TGTGCCAGCAGCCCACTCCGGACTAGCTGGAAGAATGAGCAGTTCTTC. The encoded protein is CASSPLRTSWKNEQFF.

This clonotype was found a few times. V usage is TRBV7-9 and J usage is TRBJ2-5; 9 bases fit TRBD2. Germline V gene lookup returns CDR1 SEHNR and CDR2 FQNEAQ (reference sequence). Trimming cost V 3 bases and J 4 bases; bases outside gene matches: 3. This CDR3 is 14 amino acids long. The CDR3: CASSFPSGAETQYF. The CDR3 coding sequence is TGTGCCAGCAGCTTTCCTAGCGGGGCAGAGACCCAGTACTTC.

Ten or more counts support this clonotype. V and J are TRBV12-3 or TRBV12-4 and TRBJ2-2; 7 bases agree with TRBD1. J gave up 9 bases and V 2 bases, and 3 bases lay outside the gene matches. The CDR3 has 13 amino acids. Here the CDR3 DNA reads TGTGCCAGCAGTTTAAGACAGGGCTGGGAGCTGTTTTTT. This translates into CASSLRQGWELFF.

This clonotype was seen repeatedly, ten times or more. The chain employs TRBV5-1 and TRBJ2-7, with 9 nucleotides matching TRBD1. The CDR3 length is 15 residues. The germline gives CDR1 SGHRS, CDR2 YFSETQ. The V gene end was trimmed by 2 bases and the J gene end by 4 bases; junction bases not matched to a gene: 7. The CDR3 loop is CASSFDRGLGYEQYF. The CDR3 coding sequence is TGCGCCAGCAGCTTCGACAGGGGGTTGGGTTACGAGCAGTACTTC. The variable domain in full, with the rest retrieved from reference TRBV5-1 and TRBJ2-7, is KAGVTQTPRYLIKTRGQQVTLSCSPISGHRSVSWYQQTPGQGLQFLFEYFSETQRNKGNFPGRFSGRQFSNSRSEMNVSTLELGDSALYLCASSFDRGLGYEQYFGPGTRLTVT.

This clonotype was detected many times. CDR3 in DNA: TGCGCCAGCAGTGAGGGGATAGACAGATTATCTGGAAACACCATATATTTT. This encodes CASSEGIDRLSGNTIYF. The chain combines TRBV10-1 with TRBJ1-3; perhaps TRBD1 as D (5 bases). The CDR3 spans 17 residues. Germline loops: CDR1 WNHNN, CDR2 SYGVQD (reference sequence). Trimming left V 2 bases short and J 1 base short, with 15 bases between.

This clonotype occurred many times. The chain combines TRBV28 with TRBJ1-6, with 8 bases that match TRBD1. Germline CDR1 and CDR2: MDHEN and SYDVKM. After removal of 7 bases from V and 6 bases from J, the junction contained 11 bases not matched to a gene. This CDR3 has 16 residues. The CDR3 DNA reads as TGTGCCAGCACCCCGCGGGGGACAGGCCGTAATTCACCCCTCCACTTT. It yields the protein CASTPRGTGRNSPLHF.

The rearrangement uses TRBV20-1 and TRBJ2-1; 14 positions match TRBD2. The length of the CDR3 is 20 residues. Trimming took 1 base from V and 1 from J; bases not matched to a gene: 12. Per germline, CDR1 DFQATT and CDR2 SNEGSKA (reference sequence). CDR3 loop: CSARGIPGLAGEFSYNEQFF. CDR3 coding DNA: TGCAGTGCTAGAGGCATCCCGGGACTAGCGGGAGAGTTTTCCTACAATGAGCAGTTCTTC.